This TCR beta chain was profiled in a study of T-cell memory formation after mild COVID-19. Looking at the study overall: The two donors had largely donor-specific TCR clusters. Study-wide results and limits: Day 15 to 85 contracting clones showed balanced CD4/CD8; later expanders leaned CD4+.

One entry per CDR3 protein, called by TCRdb with MiXCR from the 5' RACE reads. There are just over 300,000 distinct CDR3 sequences in the sample; roughly a fifth occur only once, and about 21% lies in the top ten. This clonotype was seen at least ten times. As yet, its antigen is unknown. The CDR3 extends over 17 amino acids. From germline, CDR1 is SEHNR and CDR2 FQNEAQ (reference sequence). Losses at the gene ends were 5 bases for V and 5 bases for J; bases not matched to a gene: 18. The chain combines TRBV7-9 with TRBJ2-7; 7 bases match TRBD2. Sequencing used PBMCs or a T cell subset sorted from them (not recorded which). The receptor was isolated from a man aged 18-30 years who had mild COVID-19 (a few samples of this study predate the infection). Cell type and time point are not known. CDR3 DNA: TGTGCCAGCAGCCCGGGAAGTAGCGGGCTGCCCGGGCACGAGCAGTACTTC. Its protein is CASSPGSSGLPGHEQYF.